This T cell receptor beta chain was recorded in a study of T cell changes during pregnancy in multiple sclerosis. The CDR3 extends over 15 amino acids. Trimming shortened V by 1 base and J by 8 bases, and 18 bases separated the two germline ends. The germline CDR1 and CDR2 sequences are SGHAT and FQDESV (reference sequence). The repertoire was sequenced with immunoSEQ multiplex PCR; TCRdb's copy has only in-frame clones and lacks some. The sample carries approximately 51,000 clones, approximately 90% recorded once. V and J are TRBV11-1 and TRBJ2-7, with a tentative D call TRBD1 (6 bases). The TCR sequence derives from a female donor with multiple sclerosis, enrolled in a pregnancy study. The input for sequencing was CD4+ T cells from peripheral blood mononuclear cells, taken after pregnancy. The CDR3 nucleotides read TGTGCCAGCAGCTTAGATCCCCTAGGGGGATCCCAGCAGTACTTC. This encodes CASSLDPLGGSQQYF.